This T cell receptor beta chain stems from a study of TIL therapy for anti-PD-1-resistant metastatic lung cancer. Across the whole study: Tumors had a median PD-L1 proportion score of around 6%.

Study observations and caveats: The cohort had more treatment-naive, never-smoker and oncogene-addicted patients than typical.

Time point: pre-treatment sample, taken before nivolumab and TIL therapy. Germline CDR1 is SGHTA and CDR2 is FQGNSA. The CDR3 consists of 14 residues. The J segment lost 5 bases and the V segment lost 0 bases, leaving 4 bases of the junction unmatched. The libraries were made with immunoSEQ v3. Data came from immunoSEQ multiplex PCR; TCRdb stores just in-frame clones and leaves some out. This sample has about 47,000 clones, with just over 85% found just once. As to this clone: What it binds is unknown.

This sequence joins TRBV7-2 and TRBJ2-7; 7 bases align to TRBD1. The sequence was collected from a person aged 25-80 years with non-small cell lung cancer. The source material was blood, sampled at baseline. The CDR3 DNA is TGTGCCAGCAGCTTAGCAGGACAGGAGGACGAGCAGTACTTC. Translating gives CASSLAGQEDEQYF.